This TCR beta chain is from a study of shared clonotypes between healthy human individuals. Overall study: CD4 naive cells filled three plates per donor, CD4 memory three, CD8 naive two and CD8 memory one.

V was pared by 5 bases and J by 3 bases, with 4 bases of the junction left unmatched. Germline loops: CDR1 SGHVS, CDR2 FQNEAQ. The CDR3 is 15 residues long. Original methodology: Filtering of immunoSEQ junctional sequences could not match full-length read filtering. Data came from immunoSEQ multiplex PCR; TCRdb stores just in-frame clones and leaves some out. V and J calls and clone size are copied from that table; D and trimming were computed from the DNA. The table records around 600,000 clones, 95% of them present only once. CD8 cells classed as naive were CD45RO-negative and positively selected for CCR7, excluding terminally differentiated effector memory CD45RA+ cells.

The receptor's source is a woman aged 25 to 45 in good health. Sequencing used naive CD8+ T cells sorted from blood. The genes are TRBV7-8 and TRBJ2-1; 10 nucleotides match TRBD2. The CDR3 region has the DNA TGTGCCAGCAGCCAGCTAGCGGGAGTCTACAATGAGCAGTTCTTC. Translating gives CASSQLAGVYNEQFF.